The next 21 T cell receptor beta chains were all read from a single sample in a study of T-cell memory formation after mild COVID-19. One entry per CDR3 protein, called by TCRdb with MiXCR from the 5' RACE reads. The table has 140,000 or so distinct CDR3 sequences, roughly 13% seen once. Material: PBMCs or a T cell subset sorted from them (not recorded which). Every receptor here comes from an adult woman who had mild COVID-19 (a few samples of this study predate the infection). Cell type and time point are not known.

The chain is built from TRBV7-9 and TRBJ1-1; D unclear. V lost 1 base and J lost 3, with 9 bases in between. There are 14 residues in the CDR3. The germline gives CDR1 SEHNR, CDR2 FQNEAQ (reference sequence). The CDR3 DNA follows: TGTGCCAGCAGCTTAGGTGGGGTCGACACTGAAGCTTTCTTT. It specifies CASSLGGVDTEAFF.

The rearrangement links TRBV4-3 to TRBJ2-1; 10 positions agree with TRBD2. CDR1 is LGHNA and CDR2 is YSLEER in the germline V gene. The CDR3 consists of 15 residues. Unmatched junction bases numbered 9, after V lost 4 bases and J lost 9 bases. Here the CDR3 reads CASSPSLAGEIEQFF. The CDR3 bases are TGCGCCAGCAGCCCTTCTCTAGCGGGAGAAATTGAGCAGTTCTTC.

This clonotype came up a few times. The rearrangement links TRBV11-3 to TRBJ2-2, with a tentative D call TRBD1 (5 bases). Trimming removed 0 bases from V and 9 bases from J, with 23 bases in between. Per germline, CDR1 SGHNT and CDR2 YENEEA. This CDR3 has 18 amino acids. The CDR3 coding sequence is TGTGCCAGCAGCTTAGATCGCTGGCCAGGGCTTCTGGTCCGGGAGCTGTTTTTT. This translates into CASSLDRWPGLLVRELFF.

J is TRBJ2-7 and V is TRBV29-1, with 7 nucleotides matching TRBD1. The CDR3 is made up of 11 amino acids. V trimming: 7 bases; J trimming: 3 bases; junction bases outside the gene matches: 3. Germline loops: CDR1 SQVTM, CDR2 ANQGSEA. The CDR3: CSGGTDYEQYF. DNA for the CDR3: TGCAGCGGGGGGACAGACTACGAGCAGTACTTC.

V usage is TRBV19 and J usage is TRBJ2-1, with 7 nucleotides matching TRBD1. Losses at the gene ends were 3 bases for V and 4 bases for J; bases not matched to a gene: 3. The CDR3 is 14 residues long. Germline lookup yields CDR1 LNHDA and CDR2 SQIVND (reference sequence). The CDR3 here is CASSMWTGYNEQFF. CDR3 bases: TGTGCCAGTAGTATGTGGACAGGTTACAATGAGCAGTTCTTC. The variable domain in full, completed from reference TRBV19 and TRBJ2-1, reads DGGITQSPKYLFRKEGQNVTLSCEQNLNHDAMYWYRQDPGQGLRLIYYSQIVNDFQKGDIAEGYSVSREKKESFPLTVTSAQKNPTAFYLCASSMWTGYNEQFFGPGTRLTVL.

This clonotype was observed a handful of times. The rearrangement links TRBV11-2 to TRBJ2-1; D is unclear. The CDR3 length is 12 residues. CDR1 and CDR2 (germline): SGHAT, FQNNGV. Trimming cost V 1 base and J 7 bases, with 5 bases left between them. CDR3 amino acids: CASSLGANEQFF. The DNA of the CDR3 is TGTGCCAGCAGCTTAGGGGCGAATGAGCAGTTCTTC.

There are a few counts of this clonotype. V is TRBV20-1 and J is TRBJ2-1; 11 positions agree with TRBD2. The germline CDR1 and CDR2 sequences are DFQATT and SNEGSKA (reference sequence). The ends lost 0 bases at V and 7 bases at J; junction bases unmatched: 5. This CDR3 region has 15 residues. CDR3 region: CSARDLASGRNEQFF. CDR3 sequence (DNA): TGCAGTGCTAGAGATCTGGCTAGCGGGAGGAATGAGCAGTTCTTC.

This rearrangement joins TRBV7-9 to TRBJ2-3; 8 nucleotides align to TRBD2. The CDR3 totals 15 residues. Unmatched junction bases numbered 5, after V lost 5 bases and J lost 1 base. Germline-derived CDR1 and CDR2 are SEHNR and FQNEAQ (reference sequence). CDR3 region: CASSRSGGGTDTQYF. CDR3 DNA sequence: TGTGCCAGCAGCCGAAGCGGGGGTGGCACAGATACGCAGTATTTT. The whole variable domain, filled in from reference TRBV7-9 and TRBJ2-3, reads DTGVSQNPRHKITKRGQNVTFRCDPISEHNRLYWYRQTLGQGPEFLTYFQNEAQLEKSRLLSDRFSAERPKGSFSTLEIQRTEQGDSAMYLCASSRSGGGTDTQYFGPGTRLTVL.

This clonotype has ten or more counts. This chain connects TRBV15 to TRBJ2-7; 7 bases are a match to TRBD2. The CDR3 consists of 14 residues. Germline loops: CDR1 LNHNV, CDR2 YYDKDF (reference sequence). After removal of 4 bases from V and 4 bases from J, the junction contained 7 bases not matched to a gene. The DNA for the CDR3 is TGTGCCACCAGCACGGACGGGGGGTATTACGAGCAGTACTTC. It encodes CATSTDGGYYEQYF.

This rearrangement joins TRBV20-1 to TRBJ1-1; D may be TRBD1 (5 bases). The germline gives CDR1 DFQATT, CDR2 SNEGSKA (reference sequence). Trimming cost V 0 bases and J 4 bases, with 15 bases left between them. The CDR3 extends over 15 amino acids. CDR3 in DNA: TGCAGTGCTAGAGATTTTGGCAGGGTCGGCACTGAAGCTTTCTTT. Translated, it gives CSARDFGRVGTEAFF.

V usage is TRBV6-5 and J usage is TRBJ1-6, with unresolved D. From germline, CDR1 is MNHEY and CDR2 SVGAGI. The V end lost 7 bases, the J end lost 0 bases, and 13 bases lay between the germline ends. The CDR3 is made up of 16 amino acids. CDR3 nucleotide sequence: TGTGCCAGCACCCCACCCGGGAGCTCCTATAATTCACCCCTCCACTTT. Its protein is CASTPPGSSYNSPLHF.

This clonotype was seen only a few times. V is TRBV7-9 and J is TRBJ2-7, with D hard to call. Between the trimmed V and J ends, which lost 4 bases and 0 bases, there was a span of 16 bases. The CDR3 sequence is 16 residues long. Germline V gives CDR1 SEHNR, CDR2 FQNEAQ (reference sequence). CDR3 DNA: TGTGCCAGCAGCTCCGGCATTTCCATTGACTCCTACGAGCAGTACTTC. Residues: CASSSGISIDSYEQYF.

The chain links TRBV5-1 to TRBJ2-7, with 11 bases that match TRBD1. The V gene end was trimmed by 0 bases and the J gene end by 4 bases; junction bases not matched to a gene: 3. CDR3 length equals 15 residues. Germline CDR1 is SGHRS and CDR2 is YFSETQ. The CDR3 is CASSLGTGGGYEQYF. CDR3 sequence (DNA): TGCGCCAGCAGCTTGGGGACAGGGGGCGGTTACGAGCAGTACTTC.

The chain recombines TRBV4-1 with TRBJ1-1; 7 bases match TRBD1. Germline CDR1 reads MGHRA; CDR2 reads YSYEKL. J was trimmed by 4 bases and V by 0 bases; bases with no gene match: 11. CDR3 size: 17 residues. The CDR3 DNA follows: TGCGCCAGCAGCCAAGAGGATAGTGTGGCAGGGGGCACTGAAGCTTTCTTT. Protein sequence: CASSQEDSVAGGTEAFF.

This clonotype was recorded a few times. The J gene is TRBJ1-2, the V gene TRBV6-2 or TRBV6-3; D might be TRBD1 (6 bases). Looked up from germline, CDR1 is MNHEY and CDR2 is SVGEGT. CDR3 length: 16 amino acids. V was shortened by 0 bases and J by 4 bases, with 15 bases between the two germline ends. The CDR3 here is CASSYSRRGRGYGYTF. Written as DNA, the CDR3 is TGTGCCAGCAGTTACTCGCGCAGGGGAAGAGGCTATGGCTACACCTTC.

The rearrangement joins TRBV7-8 to TRBJ1-2; the match to TRBD1 covers 7 bases. The length of the CDR3 is 15 residues. V was pared by 1 base and J by 8 bases, with 10 bases of the junction left unmatched. CDR1 is SGHVS, CDR2 FQNEAQ, per germline. CDR3 amino acids: CASSLGLEGATGYTF. In DNA, the CDR3 is TGTGCCAGCAGCTTAGGTCTCGAGGGGGCGACGGGCTACACCTTC.

This clonotype has just a few counts. The V gene is TRBV7-9, the J gene TRBJ2-7; no definite D call. This CDR3 region has 15 residues. V shed 1 base and J shed 3 bases, with 13 bases lying between them. Per germline, CDR1 SEHNR and CDR2 FQNEAQ (reference sequence). Here the CDR3 reads CASSLGTTEFYEQYF. The CDR3 DNA sequence: TGTGCCAGCAGCTTAGGGACCACAGAATTCTACGAGCAGTACTTC.

This clonotype was seen a handful of times. The rearrangement uses TRBV9 and TRBJ2-2; D may correspond to TRBD1 or TRBD2 (5 bases each). Germline CDR1 SGDLS, CDR2 YYNGEE. Trimming left V 4 bases short and J 1 base short, with 20 bases between. The CDR3 is 18 residues long. CDR3 sequence (DNA): TGTGCCAGCAGCCGATTTCAAGACCCGGGGCTGAACACCGGGGAGCTGTTTTTT. Protein product: CASSRFQDPGLNTGELFF.

This clonotype was seen ten or more times. The chain carries TRBV15 and TRBJ2-3; 9 bases match TRBD2. Germline loops: CDR1 LNHNV, CDR2 YYDKDF (reference sequence). V shed 0 bases, J shed 4 bases, and the junction held 8 bases outside the gene matches. CDR3 length: 17 residues. The CDR3 region is CATSRDTAAGGSDTQYF. Here the CDR3 DNA reads TGTGCCACCAGCAGAGATACTGCGGCGGGAGGGTCAGATACGCAGTATTTT.

The chain has TRBV7-9 and TRBJ2-1, with 7 positions matching TRBD2. V lost 4 bases and J lost 0; bases outside the gene matches: 6. This CDR3 has 16 amino acids. Germline CDR1 is SEHNR and CDR2 is FQNEAQ (reference sequence). CDR3 amino acids: CASSWGGQISYNEQFF. CDR3 DNA sequence: TGTGCCAGCAGCTGGGGGGGTCAGATCTCCTACAATGAGCAGTTCTTC.

This clonotype was recorded many times. The genes are TRBV7-2 and TRBJ2-3, with D possibly matching TRBD2 (5 bases). Trimming left V 0 bases short and J 2 bases short, with 12 bases between. Germline CDR1 reads SGHTA; CDR2 reads FQGNSA. This CDR3 has 16 residues. The CDR3 DNA is TGTGCCAGCAGCTTAGCCCAGCGGAGTGTCACAGATACGCAGTATTTT. Protein sequence: CASSLAQRSVTDTQYF.